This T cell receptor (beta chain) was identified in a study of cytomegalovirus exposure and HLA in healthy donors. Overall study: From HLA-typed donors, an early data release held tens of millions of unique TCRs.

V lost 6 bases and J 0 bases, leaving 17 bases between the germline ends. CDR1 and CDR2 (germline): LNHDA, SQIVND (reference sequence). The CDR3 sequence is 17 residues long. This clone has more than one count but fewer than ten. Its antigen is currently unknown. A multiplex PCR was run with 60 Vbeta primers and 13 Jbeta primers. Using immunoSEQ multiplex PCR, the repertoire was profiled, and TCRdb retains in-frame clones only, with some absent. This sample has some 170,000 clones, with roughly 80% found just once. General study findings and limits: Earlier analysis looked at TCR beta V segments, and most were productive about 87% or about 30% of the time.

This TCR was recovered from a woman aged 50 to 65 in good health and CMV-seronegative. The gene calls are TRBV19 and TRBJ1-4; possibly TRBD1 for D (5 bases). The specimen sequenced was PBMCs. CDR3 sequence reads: CASRARAYLATNEKLFF. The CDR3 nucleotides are TGTGCCAGTAGGGCCAGGGCCTACCTTGCAACTAATGAAAAACTGTTTTTT.